This TCR beta chain came from a study of PD-1 blockade in classical Hodgkin lymphoma. Repertoires were generated with immunoSEQ multiplex PCR, while TCRdb's copy carries only in-frame clones and drops some. The data hold 100,000 to 130,000 clones, with roughly nine tenths observed a single time. Findings of the study overall: Although disease activity or prior therapy may be involved, causes of the repertoire differences remain undefined. According to reports, newly diagnosed patients had lower baseline TCR diversity than healthy donors, and relapsed/refractory patients had lower baseline TCR diversity still. Newly diagnosed patients had diversity similar to the baseline diversity of complete responders. Whereas CD4+ TCR diversity had risen significantly by C4D1, CD8+ TCR diversity had not.

Relapse after autologous stem cell transplantation occurred in every patient, and brentuximab vedotin exposure varied. CDR3 size: 11 residues. With 6 bases removed from V and 13 bases from J, the gap between germline ends came to 13 bases. The germline V gene has CDR1 MGHDK and CDR2 SYGVNS. About this clone itself: The antigen is undetermined.

The sequence was collected from a human donor with classical Hodgkin lymphoma. The genes are TRBV25-1 and TRBJ2-1; the D gene is possibly TRBD2 (7 bases). This specimen was peripheral blood mononuclear cells (PBMCs), taken before the second cycle of nivolumab. Here the CDR3 DNA reads TGTGCCAGCAGAAAGGGGGGGGATCAGTTCTTC. Translating gives CASRKGGDQFF.